The 13 T cell receptor beta chains reported below all come from one sample, sequenced in a study of blood T cell repertoires in COVID-19. TCRdb keeps only in-frame clones here, not all; method: immunoSEQ multiplex PCR. This sample yields about 230,000 clones, of which 87% are seen a single time; approximately 12% belongs to the top ten. Sequencing was carried out using peripheral blood. These receptors were collected from a young woman who had recovered from COVID-19.

The gene calls are TRBV18 and TRBJ1-2; TRBD1 matches at 8 bases. The CDR3 is 17 residues long. CDR1 KGHSH and CDR2 LQKENI come from the germline V gene. Losses at the gene ends were 3 bases for V and 0 bases for J; bases not matched to a gene: 9. The CDR3 region has the DNA TGTGCCAGCTCACCCCCTCAGGGGGCCCTAGCTAACTATGGCTACACCTTC. This sequence encodes CASSPPQGALANYGYTF.

CDR3 amino acids: CASSFGEQFF. The CDR3 DNA reads as TGTGCCAGCAGCTTCGGTGAGCAGTTCTTC. V usage is TRBV5-5 and J usage is TRBJ2-1, with D hard to call. Germline V gives CDR1 SGHKS, CDR2 YYEKEE (reference sequence). This CDR3 is 10 amino acids long. The ends were cut back, 2 bases at V and 9 bases at J, with 3 bases in the middle.

This chain uses TRBV3-1 (or the pseudogene TRBV3-2) with TRBJ1-2, with D unclear. CDR1 is LGHDT and CDR2 is YNNKEL in the germline V gene (reference sequence). Trimming removed 4 bases at V and 8 bases at J, with 11 bases between. This CDR3 has 12 residues. CDR3 nucleotides: TGTGCCAGCAGCCTCATTAGAAGCGGCTACACCTTC. It translates to CASSLIRSGYTF.

This clone was seen more than once but under ten times. CDR3 region: CASSPSGQGASYEQYF. The CDR3 nucleotides are TGTGCCAGCTCACCGTCGGGACAGGGCGCATCCTACGAGCAGTACTTC. This sequence joins TRBV18 and TRBJ2-7; TRBD1 matches at 9 bases. CDR1 and CDR2 from the germline V gene are KGHSH and LQKENI. CDR3 size: 16 residues. V shed 3 bases, J shed 1 base, and the junction held 7 bases outside the gene matches.

The chain employs TRBV3-1 (or the pseudogene TRBV3-2) and TRBJ1-1; D might be TRBD1 (5 bases). This CDR3 is 14 amino acids long. Germline assignment: CDR1 LGHDT and CDR2 YNNKEL (reference sequence). Trimming stripped 6 bases from V and 1 base from J, with 12 bases between. In nucleotides, the CDR3 is TGTGCCAGCAGTCTTAGGGGAGGGAACACTGAAGCTTTCTTT. As protein: CASSLRGGNTEAFF.

The genes are TRBV30 and TRBJ2-3, with TRBD2 matching over 14 bases. V gave up 5 bases and J gave up 5 bases; unmatched junction bases: 9. CDR1 is GTSNPN and CDR2 is SVGIG in the germline V gene (reference sequence). The CDR3 covers 16 residues. The CDR3 bases are TGTGCCTGGGCAACGGGACTAGCGGGAGATCGAGATACGCAGTATTTT. Translated, it gives CAWATGLAGDRDTQYF.

The V call is TRBV7-6, the J call TRBJ2-2; 10 bases map to TRBD2. The germline gives CDR1 SGHVS, CDR2 FNYEAQ. Trimming took 3 bases from V and 1 from J; bases not matched to a gene: 5. This CDR3 has 17 amino acids. Here the CDR3 DNA reads TGTGCCAGCAGCTTCCTAGCGGGAGAGCTGAACACCGGGGAGCTGTTTTTT. It codes for CASSFLAGELNTGELFF.

This chain links TRBV29-1 with TRBJ2-1, with 8 nucleotides matching TRBD2. V lost 3 bases, J lost 10 bases, and 17 bases stayed unmatched. CDR3 length: 16 amino acids. Germline CDR1 SQVTM, CDR2 ANQGSEA. CDR3 DNA sequence: TGCAGCGTTGAGTTCAACGAAGCGGGAGTGGGAGGGGAGCAGTTCTTC. This encodes CSVEFNEAGVGGEQFF.

This chain links TRBV18 with TRBJ2-5; TRBD1 matches at 9 bases. Looked up from germline, CDR1 is KGHSH and CDR2 is LQKENI. With 2 bases clipped from V and 4 bases from J, the junction kept 5 bases outside the gene matches. The CDR3 totals 15 residues. CDR3 sequence reads: CASSPGDRVLETQYF. In nucleotides, the CDR3 is TGTGCCAGCTCACCAGGGGACAGGGTTTTAGAGACCCAGTACTTC.

V is TRBV7-3 and J is TRBJ2-1; 8 positions match TRBD2. This CDR3 is built from 16 residues. The germline CDR1 and CDR2 sequences are SGHTA and FQGTGA. Unmatched junction bases numbered 6, after V lost 2 bases and J lost 3 bases. The CDR3 loop reads CASSLGAGGSYNEQFF. CDR3 nucleotide sequence: TGTGCCAGCAGCTTAGGTGCGGGAGGAAGCTACAATGAGCAGTTCTTC.

This clone has just a few counts. The rearrangement joins TRBV9 to TRBJ1-1, with a possible D match to TRBD1 (5 bases). The V end lost 4 bases, the J end lost 4 bases, and 11 bases lay between the germline ends. This CDR3 region has 13 residues. The germline V gene has CDR1 SGDLS and CDR2 YYNGEE. The CDR3 nucleotides read TGTGCCAGCAGCCCCGGGGGGATCACTGAAGCTTTCTTT. Translating it yields CASSPGGITEAFF. The variable domain in full, completed from reference TRBV9 and TRBJ1-1, reads DSGVTQTPKHLITATGQRVTLRCSPRSGDLSVYWYQQSLDQGLQFLIQYYNGEERAKGNILERFSAQQFPDLHSELNLSSLELGDSALYFCASSPGGITEAFFGQGTRLTVV.

The chain uses TRBV7-2 and TRBJ1-4; D is ambiguous. Per germline, CDR1 SGHTA and CDR2 FQGNSA. This CDR3 is 15 amino acids long. V lost 1 base and J lost 6, with 12 bases in between. The CDR3 spells CASSLDPGLDEKLFF. The CDR3, as DNA: TGTGCCAGCAGCTTAGACCCGGGATTGGATGAAAAACTGTTTTTT.

The chain carries TRBV19 and TRBJ1-1, with 8 bases fitting TRBD1. Germline V gives CDR1 LNHDA, CDR2 SQIVND (reference sequence). The CDR3 is made up of 15 amino acids. V was clipped by 0 bases and J by 4 bases; unmatched bases: 4. CDR3 residues: CASSIDGQGATEAFF. The CDR3 DNA reads TGTGCCAGTAGTATAGATGGGCAGGGGGCCACTGAAGCTTTCTTT.